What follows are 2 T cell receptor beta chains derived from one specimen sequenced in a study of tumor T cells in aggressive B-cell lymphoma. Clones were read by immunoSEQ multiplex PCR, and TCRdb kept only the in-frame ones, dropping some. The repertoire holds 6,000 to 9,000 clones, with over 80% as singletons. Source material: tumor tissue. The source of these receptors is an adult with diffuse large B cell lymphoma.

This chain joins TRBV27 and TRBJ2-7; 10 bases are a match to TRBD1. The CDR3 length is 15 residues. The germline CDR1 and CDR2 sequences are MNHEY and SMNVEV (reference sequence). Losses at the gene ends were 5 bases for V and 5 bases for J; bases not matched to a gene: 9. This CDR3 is CASSKGQGDLDEQYF. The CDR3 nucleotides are TGTGCCAGCAGTAAAGGACAGGGGGACTTGGACGAGCAGTACTTC.

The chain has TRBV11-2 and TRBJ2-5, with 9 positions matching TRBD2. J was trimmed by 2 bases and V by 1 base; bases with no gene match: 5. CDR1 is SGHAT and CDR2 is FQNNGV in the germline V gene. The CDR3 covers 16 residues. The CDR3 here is CASSLGLADYQETQYF. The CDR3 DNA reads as TGTGCCAGCAGCTTAGGACTAGCGGACTATCAAGAGACCCAGTACTTC. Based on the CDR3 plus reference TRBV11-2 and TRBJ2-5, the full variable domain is EAGVAQSPRYKIIEKRQSVAFWCNPISGHATLYWYQQILGQGPKLLIQFQNNGVVDDSQLPKDRFSAERLKGVDSTLKIQPAKLEDSAVYLCASSLGLADYQETQYFGPGTRLLVL.